This passage covers 30 T cell receptor beta chains from one sample sequenced in a study of multiple sclerosis patients with progressive multifocal leukoencephalopathy. The time point denotes: before natalizumab initiation. The data were produced by immunoSEQ multiplex PCR, yet TCRdb's version contains in-frame clones alone and is incomplete. Of roughly 31,000 clones in the sample, around nine tenths were seen once. The sample was PBMCs. These receptors all stem from a human donor with multiple sclerosis.

The gene calls are TRBV13 and TRBJ2-7; either TRBD1 or TRBD2 may supply D (5 bases each). Trimming removed 0 bases at V and 3 bases at J, with 15 bases between. Germline values: CDR1 PRHDT, CDR2 FYEKMQ (reference sequence). This CDR3 contains 16 residues. CDR3 nucleotide sequence: TGTGCCAGCAGCTTAGGCCTTGGGGGTAGGAACTACGAGCAGTACTTC. Amino acids: CASSLGLGGRNYEQYF.

About this clone itself: Compared with germline, one end of the junction differs, possibly owing to a read error. This chain joins TRBV7-9 and TRBJ1-1; the match to TRBD1 covers 7 bases. The CDR3 spans 14 residues. Germline CDR1 is SEHNR and CDR2 is FQNEAQ (reference sequence). CDR3 protein: CASSLTTGSTEAFF. The DNA of the CDR3 is TGTGCCAGCAGCTTAACGACAGGGAGCACTGAGGCTTTCTTT.

In its sample, this clone was seen a few times. The chain has TRBV7-9 and TRBJ1-1, with 8 bases identical to TRBD1. V gave up 5 bases and J gave up 0 bases; unmatched junction bases: 5. There are 15 residues in the CDR3. The germline V gene encodes CDR1 SEHNR and CDR2 FQNEAQ (reference sequence). The CDR3 DNA follows: TGTGCCAGCAGCCACTGGACAGGGATGAACACTGAAGCTTTCTTT. Translation gives CASSHWTGMNTEAFF.

This sequence joins TRBV7-9 and TRBJ2-7, with D maybe TRBD1 (5 bases). This CDR3 comprises 15 residues. CDR1 and CDR2 (germline): SEHNR, FQNEAQ (reference sequence). V was pared by 2 bases and J by 2 bases, with 13 bases between. The CDR3: CASSLSTGQTYEQYF. DNA for the CDR3: TGTGCCAGCAGCTTATCCACAGGCCAAACCTACGAGCAGTACTTC.

There are a few counts of this clone. CDR3 sequence: CASSGGQGGYGYTF. CDR3 DNA sequence: TGCGCCAGCAGCGGAGGACAGGGGGGCTATGGCTACACCTTC. The chain links TRBV5-1 to TRBJ1-2; 10 positions match TRBD1. Trimming at V came to 4 bases and at J to 4 bases, leaving 4 bases not matched to a gene. Germline CDR1 reads SGHRS; CDR2 reads YFSETQ. CDR3 length: 14 residues.

V usage is TRBV25-1 and J usage is TRBJ1-6; D is undetermined. This CDR3 is built from 15 residues. Trimming took off 4 bases at V and 8 bases at J, with 15 bases between the two ends. Germline V gene data show CDR1 as MGHDK and CDR2 as SYGVNS. The CDR3 coding sequence is TGTGCCAGCAGTGGAAAGCTTCCCGTTGATTCACCCCTCCACTTT. The encoded protein is CASSGKLPVDSPLHF.

The gene calls are TRBV6-1 and TRBJ2-7, with D uncertain. CDR3 length: 12 amino acids. V lost 10 bases, J lost 3 bases, and 13 bases lay in between. In germline, CDR1 is MNHNS, CDR2 SASEGT. The CDR3 sequence is CATIYLDYEQYF. The CDR3 DNA reads TGTGCCACTATTTACTTAGACTACGAGCAGTACTTC.

This clone turned up a few times. The chain links TRBV5-6 to TRBJ1-3; D is uncertain. Trimming pared 1 base from V and 1 base from J, leaving 6 bases between. Germline CDR1 reads SGHDT; CDR2 reads YYEEEE. The CDR3 spans 14 residues. In DNA form, the CDR3 reads TGTGCCAGCAGCTTGCCGGGGTCTGGAAACACCATATATTTT. This codes for CASSLPGSGNTIYF.

This clone has a single count. The DNA for the CDR3 is TGTGCCAGCAGCGGAAGAAATGAAGCTTTCTTT. Protein: CASSGRNEAFF. The chain uses TRBV7-9 and TRBJ1-1; D not certain. The length of the CDR3 is 11 residues. Trimming left V 5 bases short and J 7 bases short, with 8 bases between. Germline assignment: CDR1 SEHNR and CDR2 FQNEAQ (reference sequence).

The chain uses TRBV6-1 and TRBJ2-1; 13 positions agree with TRBD2. Germline V gene lookup returns CDR1 MNHNS and CDR2 SASEGT. J lost 8 bases, V lost 5 bases, and 3 bases had no gene match. The CDR3 loop spans 14 amino acids. The CDR3 sequence is CASSRLAGGDEQFF. Written as DNA, the CDR3 is TGTGCCAGCAGTAGACTAGCGGGAGGCGATGAGCAGTTCTTC.

This rearrangement joins TRBV7-6 to TRBJ2-1; unclear D gene. The germline CDR1 and CDR2 sequences are SGHVS and FNYEAQ. V lost 9 bases to trimming and J lost 9 bases, with 18 bases between them. CDR3 size: 13 residues. The CDR3 DNA reads TGTGCCAGAGACCTCCGATGTCATAGTGAGCAGTTCTTC. Encoded protein: CARDLRCHSEQFF.

The count of this clone is one. The chain couples TRBV9 to TRBJ2-2, with TRBD1 identical over 8 bases. V shed 2 bases, J shed 9 bases, and the junction held 6 bases outside the gene matches. In germline, CDR1 is SGDLS, CDR2 YYNGEE. This CDR3 is 14 amino acids long. CDR3 bases: TGTGCCAGCAGCGTGACAGGGGCCGTAAGGGAGCTGTTTTTT. Residues: CASSVTGAVRELFF.

This clone occurred a few times. The CDR3 DNA is TGTGCCAGTAGTTTCGGGGGGAACACTGAAGCTTTCTTT. Translating it yields CASSFGGNTEAFF. The chain combines TRBV19 with TRBJ1-1, with D possibly matching TRBD1 (5 bases). The germline V gene has CDR1 LNHDA and CDR2 SQIVND (reference sequence). This CDR3 has 13 residues. V lost 5 bases, J lost 1 base, and 8 bases lay in between.

This chain links TRBV6-6 with TRBJ1-5; D is uncertain. Germline-derived CDR1 and CDR2 are MNHNY and SVGAGI (reference sequence). The CDR3 length is 14 residues. Between the trimmed V and J ends, which lost 7 bases and 4 bases, there was a span of 14 bases. CDR3: CASTLRVGNQPQHF. The CDR3 DNA sequence: TGTGCCAGCACCCTACGGGTTGGAAATCAGCCCCAGCATTTT.

This clone has a single count. The chain couples TRBV11-2 to TRBJ2-1; 16 nucleotides line up with TRBD2. J was trimmed by 15 bases and V by 5 bases; bases with no gene match: 10. Germline CDR1 is SGHAT and CDR2 is FQNNGV. The CDR3 extends over 15 amino acids. In DNA, the CDR3 is TGTGCCAGCAGCCATCTGGGACTAGCGGGGGGGGCGGCGTTCTTC. It specifies CASSHLGLAGGAAFF.

The genes are TRBV29-1 and TRBJ1-4; no definite D call. Trimming removed 0 bases at V and 7 bases at J, with 15 bases between. This CDR3 spans 15 amino acids. Germline V gene data show CDR1 as SQVTM and CDR2 as ANQGSEA. For the CDR3, the DNA is TGCAGCGTTGAAGATCGGGGAGCCCAAGGTGAAAAACTGTTTTTT. This encodes CSVEDRGAQGEKLFF. Supplemented by reference TRBV29-1 and TRBJ1-4, the full variable domain reads SAVISQKPSRDICQRGTSLTIQCQVDSQVTMMFWYRQQPGQSLTLIATANQGSEATYESGFVIDKFPISRPNLTFSTLTVSNMSPEDSSIYLCSVEDRGAQGEKLFFGSGTQLSVL.

The rearrangement links TRBV5-1 to TRBJ1-2, with TRBD1 matching 7 bases. CDR1 is SGHRS, CDR2 YFSETQ, per germline. The CDR3 spans 14 residues. V lost 3 bases and J lost 2; bases outside the gene matches: 4. CDR3 nucleotide sequence: TGCGCCAGCAGCTCGGGACAGCCCAACTATGGCTACACCTTC. This encodes CASSSGQPNYGYTF.

The chain has TRBV7-2 and TRBJ1-4; a weak D match, TRBD1 (5 bases). Germline V gene sequence: CDR1 SGHTA, CDR2 FQGNSA. V was shortened by 2 bases and J by 8 bases, with 12 bases between the two germline ends. CDR3 length: 14 residues. CDR3 loop: CASSLSGRKEKLFF. The CDR3 region has the DNA TGTGCCAGCAGCTTATCAGGGAGAAAGGAAAAACTGTTTTTT. The full variable domain, rest sourced from reference TRBV7-2 and TRBJ1-4, is GAGVSQSPSNKVTEKGKDVELRCDPISGHTALYWYRQSLGQGLEFLIYFQGNSAPDKSGLPSDRFSAERTGGSVSTLTIQRTQQEDSAVYLCASSLSGRKEKLFFGSGTQLSVL.

The V and J genes are TRBV7-8 and TRBJ2-3; 11 bases are shared with TRBD2. This CDR3 spans 15 amino acids. The V and J ends lost 4 bases and 5 bases, in that order; junction bases with no gene match: 5. Germline loops: CDR1 SGHVS, CDR2 FQNEAQ. As DNA, the CDR3 is TGTGCCAGCAGCTCCTTAGCGGGAGGGAGAGATACGCAGTATTTT. The encoded protein is CASSSLAGGRDTQYF.

The CDR3: CASSELSRGSADTQYF. The CDR3 bases are TGTGCCAGCAGTGAACTGTCGAGGGGCTCTGCAGATACGCAGTATTTT. The gene calls are TRBV25-1 and TRBJ2-3, with D possibly being TRBD1 or TRBD2 (5 bases each). CDR1 is MGHDK and CDR2 is SYGVNS in the germline V gene. V lost 2 bases to trimming and J lost 4 bases, with 16 bases between them. The CDR3 is made up of 16 amino acids. The complete variable domain, with remaining parts taken from reference TRBV25-1 and TRBJ2-3, reads EADIYQTPRYLVIGTGKKITLECSQTMGHDKMYWYQQDPGMELHLIHYSYGVNSTEKGDLSSESTVSRIRTEHFPLTLESARPSHTSQYLCASSELSRGSADTQYFGPGTRLTVL.

The rearrangement uses TRBV28 and TRBJ2-7, with D possibly matching TRBD1 (5 bases). CDR1 MDHEN and CDR2 SYDVKM come from the germline V gene. The V gene lost 6 bases and the J gene lost 4 bases, with 13 bases spanning the gap. This CDR3 comprises 13 residues. CDR3 DNA: TGTGCCAGCAGGGCAGGGTCGGCTTACGAGCAGTACTTC. It translates to CASRAGSAYEQYF.

V is TRBV5-1 and J is TRBJ1-5; D gene uncertain. The germline V and J ends were trimmed by 4 bases and 5 bases, with 10 bases remaining between them. CDR1 is SGHRS, CDR2 YFSETQ, per germline. CDR3 length equals 13 residues. The CDR3 reads CASSLGRDQPQHF. In nucleotides, the CDR3 is TGCGCCAGCAGCCTCGGAAGGGATCAGCCCCAGCATTTT.

The CDR3 region has the DNA TGTGCCAGCAGCTTACGGACAGGGCCGGACTACGAGCAGTACTTC. Protein: CASSLRTGPDYEQYF. The chain joins TRBV7-6 to TRBJ2-7; 8 bases fit TRBD1. The germline gives CDR1 SGHVS, CDR2 FNYEAQ. V shed 2 bases and J 3 bases; nucleotides not matched to a gene: 6. CDR3 length equals 15 residues. Full variable domain (missing parts from reference TRBV7-6 and TRBJ2-7): GAGVSQSPRYKVTKRGQDVALRCDPISGHVSLYWYRQALGQGPEFLTYFNYEAQQDKSGLPNDRFSAERPEGSISTLTIQRTEQRDSAMYRCASSLRTGPDYEQYFGPGTRLTVT.

The V and J genes are TRBV29-1 and TRBJ2-1; D unresolved. Trimming took off 2 bases at V and 8 bases at J, with 13 bases between the two ends. Germline CDR1 is SQVTM and CDR2 is ANQGSEA. The CDR3 is 13 amino acids. The CDR3: CSVERSTLDEQFF. The CDR3 DNA reads TGCAGCGTTGAAAGGTCCACGCTGGATGAGCAGTTCTTC.

This clone was seen a single time. The chain uses TRBV2 and TRBJ1-5; a possible D gene is TRBD1 (6 bases). The CDR3 is 15 residues long. Germline assignment: CDR1 SNHLY and CDR2 FYNNEI. Trimming removed 7 bases at V and 3 bases at J, with 16 bases between. The CDR3 coding sequence is TGTGCCAGCACCGCATCCGGGACACCCAATCAGCCCCAGCATTTT. Its translation is CASTASGTPNQPQHF.

This clone has more than one count but fewer than ten. The chain carries TRBV7-8 and TRBJ1-5; D unresolved. Trimming left V 2 bases short and J 6 bases short, with 14 bases between. This CDR3 contains 15 residues. Germline V CDR1 and CDR2: SGHVS, FQNEAQ. CDR3 amino acids: CASSLYKTTTQPQHF. The CDR3 DNA is TGTGCCAGCAGCTTATACAAAACCACGACTCAGCCCCAGCATTTT.

This chain connects TRBV7-6 to TRBJ2-2; no reliable D call. V was clipped by 0 bases and J by 7 bases, with 6 bases between them. Looked up from germline, CDR1 is SGHVS and CDR2 is FNYEAQ. The CDR3 runs to 13 residues. CDR3 DNA sequence: TGTGCCAGCAGCTTAGCGCACATCGGGGAGCTGTTTTTT. This sequence encodes CASSLAHIGELFF. The variable domain in full, with the rest retrieved from reference TRBV7-6 and TRBJ2-2, is GAGVSQSPRYKVTKRGQDVALRCDPISGHVSLYWYRQALGQGPEFLTYFNYEAQQDKSGLPNDRFSAERPEGSISTLTIQRTEQRDSAMYRCASSLAHIGELFFGEGSRLTVL.

Written as DNA, the CDR3 is TGTGCCAGCAGCCCCCGTCGGGACCTCTACAATGAGCAGTTCTTC. It translates to CASSPRRDLYNEQFF. The chain has TRBV9 and TRBJ2-1; the D call may be TRBD1 or TRBD2 (5 bases each). Trimming stripped 4 bases from V and 3 bases from J, with 14 bases between. Germline-derived CDR1 and CDR2 are SGDLS and YYNGEE. The CDR3 covers 15 residues.

The rearrangement uses TRBV27 and TRBJ1-6; D is undetermined. CDR1 is MNHEY, CDR2 SMNVEV, per germline (reference sequence). CDR3 length: 13 amino acids. V shed 6 bases and J shed 9 bases, with 12 bases lying between them. The CDR3 region has the DNA TGTGCCAGCAGCTTAACGACCCTTTCACCCCTCCACTTT. Amino acids: CASSLTTLSPLHF.

The chain couples TRBV7-2 to TRBJ2-7; 10 bases are shared with TRBD2. The CDR3 is made up of 15 amino acids. Trimming cost V 4 bases and J 4 bases; bases outside gene matches: 7. CDR1 is SGHTA, CDR2 FQGNSA, per germline. The DNA for the CDR3 is TGTGCCAGCAGCTCATGGCTAGCGGGAGCTTACGAGCAGTACTTC. Residues: CASSSWLAGAYEQYF.